Below are 20 T cell receptor beta chains sequenced from a single sample in a study of response to subunit inactivated influenza vaccine. TCRdb re-called the RT-PCR reads with MiXCR, one entry per CDR3 protein. The sample lists under 200,000 distinct CDR3 sequences, roughly 12% occurring once. The data were also submitted as part of a second study, on T cells expressing NK-cell markers. As that report states: Synthesis of TCR beta cDNA relied on 5'RACE template switching carrying UMIs.

The specimen was CD8+ T cells sorted from PBMCs, collected roughly 12 days after vaccination. All receptors come from a man aged 50 or older who received an inactivated influenza vaccine.

V is TRBV12-3 or TRBV12-4 and J is TRBJ1-4; TRBD1 matches 9 bases. The CDR3 has 15 amino acids. V trimming: 5 bases; J trimming: 8 bases; junction bases outside the gene matches: 9. CDR3 sequence (DNA): TGTGCCAGCAGTCCCAAGACAGGGGGAAACGAAAAACTGTTTTTT. Protein product: CASSPKTGGNEKLFF.

V gene TRBV28 combines with J gene TRBJ2-7, with D possibly TRBD2 on 5 matching bases. From germline, CDR1 is MDHEN and CDR2 SYDVKM. Trimming pared 3 bases from V and 0 bases from J, leaving 12 bases between. The length of the CDR3 is 15 residues. The CDR3 DNA reads TGTGCCAGCAGTTTCGAGGGCCCAAGCTCCTACGAGCAGTACTTC. Translating it yields CASSFEGPSSYEQYF.

This clonotype was counted ten times or more. The chain has TRBV25-1 and TRBJ2-7; the match to TRBD1 covers 11 bases. V lost 3 bases, J lost 5 bases, and 6 bases stayed unmatched. The CDR3 covers 15 residues. CDR1 is MGHDK, CDR2 SYGVNS, per germline. CDR3 DNA sequence: TGTGCCAGCAGTGACCCGGGACAGGGGGTCCACGAGCAGTACTTC. Its translation: CASSDPGQGVHEQYF.

V gene TRBV20-1 combines with J gene TRBJ2-5; 12 nucleotides match TRBD2. The CDR3 is 15 residues long. V was pared by 5 bases and J by 2 bases, with 6 bases of the junction left unmatched. The germline CDR1 and CDR2 sequences are DFQATT and SNEGSKA (reference sequence). The CDR3, as DNA: TGCAGTGCTGGTCGGACTAGCGGGATGCAAGAGACCCAGTACTTC. Translating gives CSAGRTSGMQETQYF.

This clonotype has only a few counts. J is TRBJ1-2 and V is TRBV20-1; D not certain. The germline CDR1 and CDR2 sequences are DFQATT and SNEGSKA (reference sequence). CDR3 length equals 14 residues. The V end lost 0 bases, the J end lost 4 bases, and 12 bases lay between the germline ends. The CDR3 DNA sequence: TGCAGTGCTAGAGATTGGGAGGGCTCCTATGGCTACACCTTC. It codes for CSARDWEGSYGYTF.

The sample holds many counts of this clonotype. This chain links TRBV2 with TRBJ2-1, with 8 bases fitting TRBD1. Germline CDR1 is SNHLY and CDR2 is FYNNEI. V lost 4 bases, J lost 7 bases, and 3 bases stayed unmatched. This CDR3 contains 13 residues. The CDR3 nucleotides read TGTGCCAGCAGTGCGACAGGGGCTAATGAGCAGTTCTTC. Its translation is CASSATGANEQFF. Looking up the rest from reference TRBV2 and TRBJ2-1 gives the full variable domain: EPEVTQTPSHQVTQMGQEVILRCVPISNHLYFYWYRQILGQKVEFLVSFYNNEISEKSEIFDDQFSVERPDGSNFTLKIRSTKLEDSAMYFCASSATGANEQFFGPGTRLTVL.

This chain joins TRBV7-9 and TRBJ2-7, with a weak D call TRBD2 (6 bases). Looked up from germline, CDR1 is SEHNR and CDR2 is FQNEAQ (reference sequence). The length of the CDR3 is 12 residues. V dropped 6 bases and J dropped 5 bases, with 11 bases sitting between them. CDR3 sequence: CASRGGENEQYF. The CDR3 nucleotides are TGTGCCAGCAGGGGAGGTGAGAACGAGCAGTACTTC.

This clonotype was seen only a few times. V and J are TRBV20-1 and TRBJ1-1; 7 nucleotides line up with TRBD1. Germline V lookup: CDR1 DFQATT, CDR2 SNEGSKA (reference sequence). Unmatched junction bases numbered 8, after V lost 0 bases and J lost 7 bases. The CDR3 is 14 residues long. The CDR3 reads CSARENRGTVEAFF. As DNA, the CDR3 is TGCAGTGCTAGAGAAAATAGGGGGACAGTTGAAGCTTTCTTT.

Many counts were recorded for this clonotype. The V gene is TRBV12-3 or TRBV12-4, the J gene TRBJ2-3, with D maybe TRBD2 (5 bases). The CDR3 contains 14 residues. V was trimmed by 5 bases and J by 4 bases, leaving 13 bases between them. CDR3 sequence (DNA): TGTGCCAGCAGTCCTAATTCGGGGTCAGATACGCAGTATTTT. It is translated as CASSPNSGSDTQYF.

This chain uses TRBV29-1 with TRBJ2-5; D tentatively reads TRBD1 or TRBD2 (6 bases each). Per germline, CDR1 SQVTM and CDR2 ANQGSEA. V gave up 0 bases and J gave up 4 bases, with 9 bases separating them. The CDR3 runs to 13 residues. The CDR3: CSVEDGGLETQYF. CDR3 nucleotides: TGCAGCGTTGAAGACGGGGGCTTAGAGACCCAGTACTTC.

V is TRBV6-2 or TRBV6-3 and J is TRBJ2-3; possible D gene TRBD1, 6 bases. Per the germline V gene, CDR1 is MNHEY and CDR2 is SVGEGT. The CDR3 loop spans 14 amino acids. Trimming took off 1 base at V and 5 bases at J, with 10 bases between the two ends. The CDR3 loop reads CASSYYRVGDTQYF. The CDR3 DNA reads TGTGCCAGCAGTTACTACAGGGTTGGAGATACGCAGTATTTT.

Many counts were recorded for this clonotype. This chain joins TRBV30 and TRBJ1-2; weak D call: TRBD1 (5 bases). Germline V gives CDR1 GTSNPN, CDR2 SVGIG (reference sequence). This CDR3 contains 14 residues. Trimming shortened V by 2 bases and J by 4 bases, and 14 bases separated the two germline ends. The CDR3, as DNA: TGTGCCTGGAGTCATGCGGGGGAATTCTATGGCTACACCTTC. It codes for CAWSHAGEFYGYTF.

This clonotype showed up just a few times. The chain recombines TRBV28 with TRBJ2-1, with TRBD1 matching 9 bases. The trim removed 2 bases at V and 8 bases at J, leaving 19 bases unmatched. CDR1 and CDR2 from the germline V gene are MDHEN and SYDVKM. The CDR3 consists of 19 residues. CDR3 loop: CASSLPLVRTGAQGDEQFF. CDR3 coding DNA: TGTGCCAGCAGTTTACCATTGGTTAGGACAGGGGCCCAGGGGGATGAGCAGTTCTTC.

This clonotype was seen only a few times. The chain couples TRBV20-1 to TRBJ2-5, with D unclear. Germline V gene sequence: CDR1 DFQATT, CDR2 SNEGSKA (reference sequence). The V and J ends lost 0 bases and 1 base respectively, with 12 bases between them. The CDR3 is made up of 15 amino acids. Here the CDR3 DNA reads TGCAGTGCTAGAGATCCGGCGAAGGGCCAAGAGACCCAGTACTTC. Translation gives CSARDPAKGQETQYF.

The V gene is TRBV4-3, the J gene TRBJ2-3, with D perhaps TRBD2 (5 bases). The CDR3 spans 16 residues. Looked up from germline, CDR1 is LGHNA and CDR2 is YSLEER. V was trimmed by 2 bases and J by 0 bases, leaving 12 bases between them. The CDR3 sequence is CASSQRSGGSTDTQYF. CDR3 bases: TGCGCCAGCAGCCAAAGAAGCGGCGGGAGCACAGATACGCAGTATTTT.

This chain joins TRBV9 and TRBJ2-1; 12 bases are shared with TRBD2. Germline assignment: CDR1 SGDLS and CDR2 YYNGEE. Unmatched junction bases numbered 3, after V lost 0 bases and J lost 5 bases. This CDR3 region has 16 residues. This chain's CDR3 is CASSVEASGRDNEQFF. The CDR3 nucleotides read TGTGCCAGCAGCGTAGAGGCTAGCGGGAGGGACAATGAGCAGTTCTTC.

A few counts support this clonotype. The chain is built from TRBV13 and TRBJ2-1; 12 positions match TRBD2. CDR1 and CDR2 (germline): PRHDT, FYEKMQ (reference sequence). Trimming took 6 bases from V and 7 from J; bases not matched to a gene: 7. This CDR3 spans 15 amino acids. The CDR3 loop is CASSPTGTSGNEQFF. The CDR3, as DNA: TGTGCCAGCAGTCCTACCGGGACTAGCGGGAATGAGCAGTTCTTC.

This clonotype was found a few times. The chain joins TRBV20-1 to TRBJ1-5; 11 nucleotides agree with TRBD1. The CDR3 is 15 amino acids. V was pared by 4 bases and J by 7 bases, with 9 bases of the junction left unmatched. The germline CDR1 and CDR2 sequences are DFQATT and SNEGSKA (reference sequence). CDR3 in amino acids: CSAKTGTGGRQPQHF. CDR3 nucleotide sequence: TGCAGTGCTAAGACCGGGACAGGGGGTCGACAGCCCCAGCATTTT.

This clonotype was picked up a small number of times. This chain uses TRBV27 with TRBJ2-1; 8 positions agree with TRBD2. Germline V gene lookup returns CDR1 MNHEY and CDR2 SMNVEV (reference sequence). The CDR3 extends over 15 amino acids. The V segment lost 4 bases and the J segment 7 bases; nucleotides outside the gene matches: 9. CDR3 sequence reads: CASSYTGTSDNEQFF. In nucleotides, the CDR3 is TGTGCCAGCAGTTATACCGGGACTAGTGATAATGAGCAGTTCTTC.

CDR3 DNA: TGTGCCAGCAGTTCCCTAACCGACGGCCCCCGGACCCAGTACTTC. It encodes CASSSLTDGPRTQYF. The gene calls are TRBV12-3 or TRBV12-4 and TRBJ2-5, with D hard to call. Trimming took off 4 bases at V and 7 bases at J, with 19 bases between the two ends. This CDR3 spans 15 amino acids.